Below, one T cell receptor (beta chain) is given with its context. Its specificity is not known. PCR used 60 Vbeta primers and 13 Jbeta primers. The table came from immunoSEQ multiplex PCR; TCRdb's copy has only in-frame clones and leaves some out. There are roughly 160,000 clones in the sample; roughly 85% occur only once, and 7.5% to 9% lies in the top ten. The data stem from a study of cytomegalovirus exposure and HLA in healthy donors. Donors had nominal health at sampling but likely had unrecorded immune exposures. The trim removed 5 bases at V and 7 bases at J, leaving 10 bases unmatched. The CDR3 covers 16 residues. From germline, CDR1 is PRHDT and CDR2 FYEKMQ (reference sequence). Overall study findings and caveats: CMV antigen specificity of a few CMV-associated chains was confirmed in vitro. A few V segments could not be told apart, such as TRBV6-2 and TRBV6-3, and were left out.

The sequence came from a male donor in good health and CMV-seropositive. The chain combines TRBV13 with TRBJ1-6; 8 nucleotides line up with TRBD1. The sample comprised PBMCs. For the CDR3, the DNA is TGTGCCAGCAGCCAGGGGGCTGGGACTGCGAATTCACCCCTCCACTTT. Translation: CASSQGAGTANSPLHF.